A selection of T cell receptor beta chains follows, all from one sample in a study of radiotherapy plus CTLA-4 blockade in lung cancer. Here immunoSEQ multiplex PCR was the method, and the copy in TCRdb shows in-frame clones only, minus some. The sample lists approximately 100,000 clones; more than 75% were seen once. The source material was peripheral blood, sampled from a patient treated with radiotherapy plus ipilimumab. Every receptor here comes from a human donor with non-small cell lung cancer that progressed on radiotherapy plus ipilimumab. Some clones in this sample may be carry-over from other donors' samples. CDR3s include the opening cysteine and the closing phenylalanine or tryptophan. The D gene is left open where the match is weak. Some rows have no size entry. The others give once, few or many, or a class for an expanded clone.

TRBV5-1	TRBJ2-7	-	-	CASTDPGKDAEQYF	TGCGCCAGCACCGACCCAGGGAAGGACGCCGAGCAGTACTTC
TRBV28	TRBJ1-2	-	TRBD1	CASSSGTDTFLYGYTF	TGTGCCAGCAGTTCCGGGACAGACACTTTTCTCTATGGCTACACCTTC
TRBV7-9	TRBJ1-1	-	-	CASSLGSWGEAFF	TGTGCCAGCAGCTTAGGGAGTTGGGGGGAGGCTTTCTTT
TRBV11-2	TRBJ1-4	-	-	CASSFSTDLEKLFF	TGTGCCAGCAGCTTCTCGACAGATTTAGAAAAACTGTTTTTT
TRBV15	TRBJ2-5	-	TRBD2	CATKTSGVQETQYF	TGTGCCACCAAGACTAGCGGGGTACAAGAGACCCAGTACTTC
TRBV18	TRBJ1-3	-	-	CASSTTAGVEGNTIYF	TGTGCCAGCTCGACTACCGCAGGGGTCGAAGGAAACACCATATATTTT
TRBV18	TRBJ2-5	-	-	CASSPGGLALGGTQYF	TGTGCCAGCTCACCCGGGGGCCTTGCCCTCGGCGGGACCCAGTACTTC
TRBV5-1	TRBJ2-1	-	-	CASSLSYNEQFF	TGCGCCAGCAGCTTGTCCTACAATGAGCAGTTCTTC
TRBV7-9	TRBJ1-2	once	-	CASSLGQYYGYTF	TGTGCCAGCAGCTTAGGACAGTACTATGGCTACACCTTC
TRBV7-6	TRBJ2-1	-	TRBD2	CASSSLRGANEQFF	TGTGCCAGCAGCTCACTGCGGGGGGCCAATGAGCAGTTCTTC
TRBV5-6	TRBJ2-7	-	-	CASSFKPGQTIEQYF	TGTGCCAGCAGCTTTAAGCCGGGACAAACAATCGAGCAGTACTTC
TRBV18	TRBJ2-7	-	-	CASSPPQRGSYEQYF	TGTGCCAGCTCACCCCCTCAACGGGGTTCCTACGAGCAGTACTTC
TRBV6-1	TRBJ2-1	-	-	CASRNGDNEQFF	TGTGCCAGCAGGAACGGGGACAATGAGCAGTTCTTC
TRBV7-9	TRBJ2-3	-	-	CASSPRGISTDTQYF	TGTGCCAGCAGCCCTCGGGGGATTAGCACAGATACGCAGTATTTT
TRBV5-1	TRBJ1-1	-	TRBD1	CASSKQGTGGVSTEAFF	TGCGCCAGCAGTAAACAGGGGACAGGGGGAGTAAGCACTGAAGCTTTCTTT
TRBV27	TRBJ2-3	-	TRBD2	CASSFSGGAQDTQYF	TGTGCCAGCAGTTTTTCGGGGGGGGCCCAAGATACGCAGTATTTT
TRBV11-2	TRBJ2-3	-	TRBD1	CASSVDRDSTDTQYF	TGTGCCAGCAGCGTAGACAGGGATTCCACAGATACGCAGTATTTT
TRBV2	TRBJ1-6	-	-	CASSESGDNSPLHF	TGTGCCAGCAGTGAATCAGGGGACAATTCACCCCTCCACTTT
TRBV7-2	TRBJ1-5	-	-	CASSLFPGSNQPQHF	TGTGCCAGCAGCTTATTTCCAGGCTCCAATCAGCCCCAGCATTTT
TRBV18	TRBJ1-6	-	-	CASSPLRLQGIRIYSPLHF	TGTGCCAGCTCACCATTGAGATTACAGGGAATAAGAATTTATTCACCCCTCCACTTT
TRBV7-3	TRBJ2-2	-	TRBD2	CASSLQLAENTGELFF	TGTGCCAGCAGCTTACAACTAGCGGAAAACACCGGGGAGCTGTTTTTT
TRBV2	TRBJ1-5	-	-	CASSGGDQPQHF	TGTGCCAGCAGTGGGGGGGATCAGCCCCAGCATTTT
TRBV6-6	TRBJ1-5	-	-	CASSYSRGGQPQHF	TGTGCCAGCAGTTACTCGAGGGGCGGACAGCCCCAGCATTTT
TRBV7-2	TRBJ1-1	-	-	CASSYLSGQGEAFF	TGTGCCAGCAGCTACCTAAGCGGCCAGGGAGAAGCTTTCTTT
TRBV4-1	TRBJ1-2	-	-	CASSQGTANYGYTF	TGCGCCAGCAGCCAAGGGACAGCTAACTATGGCTACACCTTC
TRBV5-4	TRBJ1-2	-	-	CASSLRPALYGYTF	TGTGCCAGCAGCTTGCGGCCAGCCCTCTATGGCTACACCTTC
TRBV7-2	TRBJ1-1	-	TRBD1	CASSFPDRGSFNTEAFF	TGTGCCAGCAGCTTTCCTGACAGGGGTTCATTTAACACTGAAGCTTTCTTT
TRBV19	TRBJ2-1	-	-	CASSIWGGGQVYNEQFF	TGTGCCAGTAGTATATGGGGCGGGGGACAGGTGTACAATGAGCAGTTCTTC
TRBV12-5	TRBJ2-7	-	-	CASAPSGTGTYEQYF	TGTGCTAGTGCCCCTTCGGGTACAGGAACCTACGAGCAGTACTTC
TRBV27	TRBJ1-6	-	-	CASSLRPGQGLGSPLHF	TGTGCCAGCAGTTTAAGACCGGGGCAGGGATTAGGTTCACCCCTCCACTTT
TRBV7-6	TRBJ1-1	-	-	CASSFPDRSEAFF	TGTGCCAGCAGCTTCCCCGACAGGTCTGAAGCTTTCTTT